Shown below are 5 T cell receptor beta chains from a single sample sequenced in a study of T-cell memory formation after mild COVID-19. TCRdb redid the calling of the 5' RACE reads with MiXCR, one entry per CDR3 protein. The sample has roughly 450,000 distinct CDR3 sequences, 15% to 20% seen once. Sequenced: PBMCs or a T cell subset sorted from them (not recorded which). These receptors all come from an adult woman who had mild COVID-19 (a few samples of this study predate the infection). Cell type and time point are not known.

In its sample, this clonotype was seen a few times. CDR3 residues: CSARATSDNYEQYF. CDR3 nucleotides: TGCAGTGCTAGGGCTACGTCGGATAACTACGAGCAGTACTTC. V usage is TRBV20-1 and J usage is TRBJ2-7; D is unclear. The CDR3 has 14 residues. Germline V gene lookup returns CDR1 DFQATT and CDR2 SNEGSKA (reference sequence). The germline V and J ends were trimmed by 3 bases and 3 bases, with 15 bases remaining between them.

The V call is TRBV30, the J call TRBJ1-1; TRBD1 matches at 7 bases. The V segment lost 3 bases and the J segment 3 bases; nucleotides outside the gene matches: 7. Germline assignment: CDR1 GTSNPN and CDR2 SVGIG (reference sequence). This CDR3 has 14 amino acids. CDR3 DNA: TGTGCCTGGAGACATCCAGGGGGGCACACTGAAGCTTTCTTT. This gives the protein CAWRHPGGHTEAFF.

This clonotype was observed at least ten times. J is TRBJ2-4 and V is TRBV9; 10 bases line up with TRBD1. CDR1 and CDR2 from the germline V gene are SGDLS and YYNGEE. V lost 4 bases to trimming and J lost 6 bases; unmatched junction nucleotides: 1. There are 13 residues in the CDR3. CDR3 in DNA: TGTGCCAGCAGCCGGGACAGGGGAAACATTCAGTACTTC. It specifies CASSRDRGNIQYF.

This clonotype was detected ten times or more. The CDR3 loop reads CASRTTGGYGYTF. The CDR3 bases are TGTGCCAGCCGGACGACAGGGGGCTATGGCTACACCTTC. V and J are TRBV6-1 and TRBJ1-2; 9 bases are a match to TRBD1. The CDR3 runs 13 residues. Germline V gives CDR1 MNHNS, CDR2 SASEGT. V was clipped by 8 bases and J by 4 bases; unmatched bases: 5.

The rearrangement links TRBV7-6 to TRBJ1-5, with a weak D call TRBD1 (6 bases). The CDR3 has 14 residues. The V end was cut by 5 bases, the J end by 7 bases, with 15 bases between. CDR1 is SGHVS, CDR2 FNYEAQ, per germline. CDR3 nucleotides: TGTGCCAGCAGCCCGGGGGGGGGCCCCCAGCCCCAGCATTTT. It codes for CASSPGGGPQPQHF. The variable domain in full, completed from reference TRBV7-6 and TRBJ1-5, reads GAGVSQSPRYKVTKRGQDVALRCDPISGHVSLYWYRQALGQGPEFLTYFNYEAQQDKSGLPNDRFSAERPEGSISTLTIQRTEQRDSAMYRCASSPGGGPQPQHFGDGTRLSIL.